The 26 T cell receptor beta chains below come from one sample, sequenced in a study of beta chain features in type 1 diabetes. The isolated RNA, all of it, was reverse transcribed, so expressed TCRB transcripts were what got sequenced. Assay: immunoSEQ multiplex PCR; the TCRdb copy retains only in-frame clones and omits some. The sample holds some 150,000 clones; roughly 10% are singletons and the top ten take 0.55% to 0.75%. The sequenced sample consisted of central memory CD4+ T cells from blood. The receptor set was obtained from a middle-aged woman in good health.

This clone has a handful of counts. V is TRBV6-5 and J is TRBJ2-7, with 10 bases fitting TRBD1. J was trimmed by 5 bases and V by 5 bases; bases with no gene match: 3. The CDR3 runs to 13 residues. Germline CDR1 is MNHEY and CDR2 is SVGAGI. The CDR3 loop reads CASSGTGAHEQYF. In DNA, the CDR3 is TGTGCCAGCAGTGGGACAGGGGCCCACGAGCAGTACTTC.

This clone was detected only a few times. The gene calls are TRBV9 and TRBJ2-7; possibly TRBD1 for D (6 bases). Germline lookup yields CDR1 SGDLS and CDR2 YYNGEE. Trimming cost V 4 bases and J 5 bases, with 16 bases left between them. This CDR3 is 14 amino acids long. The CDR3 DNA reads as TGTGCCAGCAGCCCTACTAGTGGGGGCCACGAGCAGTACTTC. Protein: CASSPTSGGHEQYF.

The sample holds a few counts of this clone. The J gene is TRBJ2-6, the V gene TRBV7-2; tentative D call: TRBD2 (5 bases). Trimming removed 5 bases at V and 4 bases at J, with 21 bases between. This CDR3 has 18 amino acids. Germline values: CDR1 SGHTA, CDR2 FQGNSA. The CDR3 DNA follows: TGTGCCAGCAGCGAACTCCGCCAGTCTAGCTGGGGGGCCAACGTCCTGACTTTC. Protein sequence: CASSELRQSSWGANVLTF.

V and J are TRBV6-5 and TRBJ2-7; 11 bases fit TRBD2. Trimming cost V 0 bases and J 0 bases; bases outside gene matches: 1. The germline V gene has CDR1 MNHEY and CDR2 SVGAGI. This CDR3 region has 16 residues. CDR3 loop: CASSYSSGGASYEQYF. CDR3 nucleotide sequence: TGTGCCAGCAGTTACTCTAGCGGGGGGGCCTCCTACGAGCAGTACTTC.

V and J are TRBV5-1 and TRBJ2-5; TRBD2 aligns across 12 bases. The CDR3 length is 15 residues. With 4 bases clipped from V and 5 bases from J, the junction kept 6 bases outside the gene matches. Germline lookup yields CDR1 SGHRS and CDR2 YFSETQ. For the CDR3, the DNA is TGCGCCAGCAGCCCGGGACTAGCGGGCTGGGAGACCCAGTACTTC. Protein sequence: CASSPGLAGWETQYF.

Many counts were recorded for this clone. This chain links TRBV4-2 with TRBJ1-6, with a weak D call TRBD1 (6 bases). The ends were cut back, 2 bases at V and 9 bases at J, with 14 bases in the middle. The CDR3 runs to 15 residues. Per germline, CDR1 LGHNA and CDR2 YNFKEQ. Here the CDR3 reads CASSQSRGLSSPLHF. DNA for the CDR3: TGTGCCAGCAGCCAATCCAGGGGTTTATCTTCACCCCTCCACTTT.

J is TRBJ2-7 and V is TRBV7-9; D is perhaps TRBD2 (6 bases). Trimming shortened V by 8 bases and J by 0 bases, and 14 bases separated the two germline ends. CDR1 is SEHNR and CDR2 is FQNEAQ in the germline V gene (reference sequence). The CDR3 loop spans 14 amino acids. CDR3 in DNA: TGTGCCAGCGCGGGGTTGGATAGCTCCTACGAGCAGTACTTC. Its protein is CASAGLDSSYEQYF.

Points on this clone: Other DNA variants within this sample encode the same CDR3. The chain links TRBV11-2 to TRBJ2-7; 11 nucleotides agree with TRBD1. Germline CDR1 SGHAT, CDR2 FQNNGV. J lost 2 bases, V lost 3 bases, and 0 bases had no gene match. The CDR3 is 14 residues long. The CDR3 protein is CASSLDRGPYEQYF. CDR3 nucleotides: TGTGCCAGCAGCTTGGACAGGGGGCCCTACGAGCAGTACTTC. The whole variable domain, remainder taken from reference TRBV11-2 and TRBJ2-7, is EAGVAQSPRYKIIEKRQSVAFWCNPISGHATLYWYQQILGQGPKLLIQFQNNGVVDDSQLPKDRFSAERLKGVDSTLKIQPAKLEDSAVYLCASSLDRGPYEQYFGPGTRLTVT.

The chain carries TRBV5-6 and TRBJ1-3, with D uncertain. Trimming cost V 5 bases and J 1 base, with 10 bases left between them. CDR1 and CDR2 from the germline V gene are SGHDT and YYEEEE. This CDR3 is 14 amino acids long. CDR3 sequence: CASSLGGSGNTIYF. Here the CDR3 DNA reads TGTGCCAGCAGTCTGGGAGGGTCTGGAAACACCATATATTTT.

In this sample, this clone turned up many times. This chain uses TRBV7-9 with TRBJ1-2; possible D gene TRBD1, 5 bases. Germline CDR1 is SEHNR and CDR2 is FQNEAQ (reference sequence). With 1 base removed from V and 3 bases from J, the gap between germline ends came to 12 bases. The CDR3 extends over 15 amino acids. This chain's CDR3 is CASSLGIAGHYGYTF. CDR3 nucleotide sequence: TGTGCCAGCAGCTTAGGAATCGCAGGGCACTATGGCTACACCTTC.

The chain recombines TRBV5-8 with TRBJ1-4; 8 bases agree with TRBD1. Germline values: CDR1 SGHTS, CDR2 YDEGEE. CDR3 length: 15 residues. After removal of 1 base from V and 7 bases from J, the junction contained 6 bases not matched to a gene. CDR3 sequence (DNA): TGTGCCAGCAGCTTGTGGGCAGGGGGCGTTGAAAAACTGTTTTTT. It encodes CASSLWAGGVEKLFF.

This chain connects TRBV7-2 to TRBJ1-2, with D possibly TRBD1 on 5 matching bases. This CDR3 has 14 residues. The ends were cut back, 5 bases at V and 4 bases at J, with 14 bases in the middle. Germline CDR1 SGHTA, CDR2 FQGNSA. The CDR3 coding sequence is TGTGCCAGCAGCCGAGACGGGGGGACCTATGGCTACACCTTC. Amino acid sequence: CASSRDGGTYGYTF.

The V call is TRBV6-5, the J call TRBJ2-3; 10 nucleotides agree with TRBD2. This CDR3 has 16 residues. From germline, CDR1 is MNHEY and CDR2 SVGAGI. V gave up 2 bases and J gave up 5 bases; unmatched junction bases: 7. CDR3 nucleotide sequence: TGTGCCAGCAGTTACGGAGCGGGGGGGCCGCTAGATACGCAGTATTTT. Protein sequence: CASSYGAGGPLDTQYF.

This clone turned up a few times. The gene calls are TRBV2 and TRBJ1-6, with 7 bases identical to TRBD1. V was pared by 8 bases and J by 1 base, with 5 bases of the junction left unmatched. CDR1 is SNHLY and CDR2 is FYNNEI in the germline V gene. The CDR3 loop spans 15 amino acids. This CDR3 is CASGAGGSYNSPLHF. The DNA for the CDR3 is TGTGCCAGCGGCGCAGGGGGTTCCTATAATTCACCCCTCCACTTT.

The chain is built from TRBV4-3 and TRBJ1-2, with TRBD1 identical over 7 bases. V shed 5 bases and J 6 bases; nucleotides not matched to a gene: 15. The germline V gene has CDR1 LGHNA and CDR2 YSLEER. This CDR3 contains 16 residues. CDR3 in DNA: TGCGCCAGCAGCACACCTGGCAGGGGGAGATGGGATGGCTACACCTTC. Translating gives CASSTPGRGRWDGYTF.

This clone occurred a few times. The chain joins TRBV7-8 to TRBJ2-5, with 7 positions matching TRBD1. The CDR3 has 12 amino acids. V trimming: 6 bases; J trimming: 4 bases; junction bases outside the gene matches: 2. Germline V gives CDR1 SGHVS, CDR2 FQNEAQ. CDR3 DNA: TGTGCCAGCAGAAGGACAGGAGAGACCCAGTACTTC. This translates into CASRRTGETQYF.

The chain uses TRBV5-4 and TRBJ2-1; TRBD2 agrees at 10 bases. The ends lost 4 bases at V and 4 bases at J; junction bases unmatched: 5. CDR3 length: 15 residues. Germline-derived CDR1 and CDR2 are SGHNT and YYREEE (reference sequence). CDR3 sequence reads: CASSTGLAEYNEQFF. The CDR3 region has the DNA TGTGCCAGCAGCACCGGACTAGCGGAGTACAATGAGCAGTTCTTC.

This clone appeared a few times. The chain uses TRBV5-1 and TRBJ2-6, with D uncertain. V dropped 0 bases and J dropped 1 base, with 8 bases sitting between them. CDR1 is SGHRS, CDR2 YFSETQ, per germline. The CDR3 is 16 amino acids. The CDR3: CASSLGDGSGANVLTF. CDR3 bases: TGCGCCAGCAGCTTGGGCGACGGGTCTGGGGCCAACGTCCTGACTTTC.

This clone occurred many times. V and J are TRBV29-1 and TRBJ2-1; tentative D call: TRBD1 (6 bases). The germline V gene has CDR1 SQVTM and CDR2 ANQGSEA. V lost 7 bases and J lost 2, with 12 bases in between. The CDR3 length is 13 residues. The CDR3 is CSAGQPPYNEQFF. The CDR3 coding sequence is TGCAGCGCCGGACAGCCTCCCTACAATGAGCAGTTCTTC.

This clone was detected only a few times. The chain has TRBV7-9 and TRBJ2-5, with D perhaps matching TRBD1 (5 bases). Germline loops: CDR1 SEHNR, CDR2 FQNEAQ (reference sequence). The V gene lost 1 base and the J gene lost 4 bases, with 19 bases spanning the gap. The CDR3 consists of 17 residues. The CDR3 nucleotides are TGTGCCAGCAGCTTAGGGGGCAGGCCGGACCCGGGAGAGACCCAGTACTTC. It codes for CASSLGGRPDPGETQYF.

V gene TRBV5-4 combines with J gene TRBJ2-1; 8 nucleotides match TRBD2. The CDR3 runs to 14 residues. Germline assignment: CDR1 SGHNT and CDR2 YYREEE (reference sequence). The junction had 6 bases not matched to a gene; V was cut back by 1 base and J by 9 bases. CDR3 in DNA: TGTGCCAGCAGCTTGTCGGGGGGGGCACTTGAGCAGTTCTTC. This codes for CASSLSGGALEQFF.

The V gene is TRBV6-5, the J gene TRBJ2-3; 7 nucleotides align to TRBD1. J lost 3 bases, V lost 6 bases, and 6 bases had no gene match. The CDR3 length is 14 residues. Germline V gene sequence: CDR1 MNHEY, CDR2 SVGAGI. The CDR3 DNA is TGTGCCAGCAGCCTCGACAGGGTAACAGATACGCAGTATTTT. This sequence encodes CASSLDRVTDTQYF.

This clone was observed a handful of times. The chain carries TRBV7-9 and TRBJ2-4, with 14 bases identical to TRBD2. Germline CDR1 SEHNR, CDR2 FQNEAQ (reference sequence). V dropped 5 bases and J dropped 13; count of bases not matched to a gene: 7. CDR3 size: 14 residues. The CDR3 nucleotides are TGTGCCAGCAGCATTGGGACTAGCGGGGGAGCACAGTACTTC. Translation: CASSIGTSGGAQYF.

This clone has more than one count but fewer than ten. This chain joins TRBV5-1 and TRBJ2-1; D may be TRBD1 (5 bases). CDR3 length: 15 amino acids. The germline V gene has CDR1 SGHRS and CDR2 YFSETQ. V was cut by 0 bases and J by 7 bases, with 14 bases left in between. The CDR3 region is CASSLESWQGNEQFF. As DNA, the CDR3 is TGCGCCAGCAGCTTGGAATCATGGCAGGGAAATGAGCAGTTCTTC.

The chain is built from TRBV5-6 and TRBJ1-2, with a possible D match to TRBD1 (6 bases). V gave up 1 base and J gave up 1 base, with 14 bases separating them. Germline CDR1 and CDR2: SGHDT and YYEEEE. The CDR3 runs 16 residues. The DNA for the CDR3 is TGTGCCAGCAGCTTGTTTAGGGACACTTTTAACTATGGCTACACCTTC. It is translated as CASSLFRDTFNYGYTF.

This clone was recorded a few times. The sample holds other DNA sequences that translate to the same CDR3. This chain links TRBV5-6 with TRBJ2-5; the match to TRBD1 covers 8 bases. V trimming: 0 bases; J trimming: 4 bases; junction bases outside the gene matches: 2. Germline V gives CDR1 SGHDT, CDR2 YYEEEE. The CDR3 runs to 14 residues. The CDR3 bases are TGTGCCAGCAGCTTGGCAGGGGGCGCAGAGACCCAGTACTTC. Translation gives CASSLAGGAETQYF.